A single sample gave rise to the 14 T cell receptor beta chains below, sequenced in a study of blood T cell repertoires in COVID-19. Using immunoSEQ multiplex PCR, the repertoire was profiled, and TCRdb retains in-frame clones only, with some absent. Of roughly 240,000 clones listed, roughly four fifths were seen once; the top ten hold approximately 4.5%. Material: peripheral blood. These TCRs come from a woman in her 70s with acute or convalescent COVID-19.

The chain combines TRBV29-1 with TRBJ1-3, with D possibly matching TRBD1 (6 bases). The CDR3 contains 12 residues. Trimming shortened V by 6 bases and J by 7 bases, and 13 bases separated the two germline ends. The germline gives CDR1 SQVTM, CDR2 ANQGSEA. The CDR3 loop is CSVQTGLNTIYF. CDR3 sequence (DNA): TGCAGCGTCCAGACAGGACTGAACACCATATATTTT.

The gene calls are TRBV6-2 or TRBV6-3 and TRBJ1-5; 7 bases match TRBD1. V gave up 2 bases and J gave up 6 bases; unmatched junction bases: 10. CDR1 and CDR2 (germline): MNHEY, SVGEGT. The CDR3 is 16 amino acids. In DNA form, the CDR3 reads TGTGCCAGCAGTTACCCGACAGGGCGTCAGGGTCAGCCCCAGCATTTT. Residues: CASSYPTGRQGQPQHF.

The CDR3 spells CASTERGTGRNTIYF. CDR3 bases: TGTGCCAGCACCGAAAGAGGGACAGGGCGTAACACCATATATTTT. The rearrangement uses TRBV6-5 and TRBJ1-3; 9 bases fit TRBD1. In germline, CDR1 is MNHEY, CDR2 SVGAGI. The ends lost 7 bases at V and 7 bases at J; junction bases unmatched: 11. The CDR3 covers 15 residues.

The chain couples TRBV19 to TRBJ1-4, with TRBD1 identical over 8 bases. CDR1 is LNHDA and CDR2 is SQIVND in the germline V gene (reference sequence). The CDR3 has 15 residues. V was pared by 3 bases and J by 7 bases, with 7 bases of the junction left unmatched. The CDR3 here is CASSMGGGQAEKLFF. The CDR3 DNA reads TGTGCCAGTAGTATGGGTGGGGGACAGGCTGAAAAACTGTTTTTT.

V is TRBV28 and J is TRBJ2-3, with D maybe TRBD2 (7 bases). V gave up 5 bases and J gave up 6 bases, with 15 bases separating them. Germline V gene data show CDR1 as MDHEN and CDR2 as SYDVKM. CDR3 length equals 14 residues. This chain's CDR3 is CASSPPGGGDTQYF. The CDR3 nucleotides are TGTGCCAGCAGTCCCCCGGGGGGCGGCGATACGCAGTATTTT. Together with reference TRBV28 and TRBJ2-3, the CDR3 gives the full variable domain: DVKVTQSSRYLVKRTGEKVFLECVQDMDHENMFWYRQDPGLGLRLIYFSYDVKMKEKGDIPEGYSVSREKKERFSLILESASTNQTSMYLCASSPPGGGDTQYFGPGTRLTVL.

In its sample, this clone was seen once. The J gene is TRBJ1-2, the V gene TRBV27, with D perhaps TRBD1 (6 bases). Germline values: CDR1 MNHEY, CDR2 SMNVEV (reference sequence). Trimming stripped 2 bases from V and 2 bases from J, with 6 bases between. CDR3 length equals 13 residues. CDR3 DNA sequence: TGTGCCAGCAGTTTACAGGGGAACTATGGCTACACCTTC. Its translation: CASSLQGNYGYTF.

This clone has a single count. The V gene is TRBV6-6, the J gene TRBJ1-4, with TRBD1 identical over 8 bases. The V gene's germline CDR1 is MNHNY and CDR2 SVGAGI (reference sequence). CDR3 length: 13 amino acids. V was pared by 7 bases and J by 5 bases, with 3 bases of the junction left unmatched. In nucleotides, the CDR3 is TGTGCCAGCATCCGACAGGGGAATGAAAAACTGTTTTTT. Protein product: CASIRQGNEKLFF.

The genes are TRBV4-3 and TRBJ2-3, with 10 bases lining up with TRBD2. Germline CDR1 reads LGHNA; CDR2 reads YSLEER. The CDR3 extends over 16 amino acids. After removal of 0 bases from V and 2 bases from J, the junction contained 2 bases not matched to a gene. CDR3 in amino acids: CASSQDTSGDTDTQYF. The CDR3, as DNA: TGCGCCAGCAGCCAAGATACTAGCGGGGACACAGATACGCAGTATTTT.

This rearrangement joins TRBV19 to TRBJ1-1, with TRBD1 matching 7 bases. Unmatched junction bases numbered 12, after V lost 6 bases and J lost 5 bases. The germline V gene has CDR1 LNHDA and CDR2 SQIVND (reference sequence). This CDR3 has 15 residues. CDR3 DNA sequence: TGTGCCAGTAGCCTAAGGGACAGCGGGGGGACTGAAGCTTTCTTT. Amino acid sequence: CASSLRDSGGTEAFF.

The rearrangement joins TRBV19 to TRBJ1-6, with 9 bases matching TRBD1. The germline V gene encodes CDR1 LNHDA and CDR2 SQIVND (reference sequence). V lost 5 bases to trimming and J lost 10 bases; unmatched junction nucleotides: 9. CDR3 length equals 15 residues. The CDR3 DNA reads TGTGCCAGTAGTCCGAGGACAGGGGACGGCTCACCCCTCCACTTT. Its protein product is CASSPRTGDGSPLHF.

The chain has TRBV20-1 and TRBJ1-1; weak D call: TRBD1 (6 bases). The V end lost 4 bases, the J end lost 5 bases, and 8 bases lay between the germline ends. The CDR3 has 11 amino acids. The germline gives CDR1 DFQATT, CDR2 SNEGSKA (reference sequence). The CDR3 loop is CSATGQTEAFF. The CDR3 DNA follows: TGCAGTGCTACCGGACAGACTGAAGCTTTCTTT.

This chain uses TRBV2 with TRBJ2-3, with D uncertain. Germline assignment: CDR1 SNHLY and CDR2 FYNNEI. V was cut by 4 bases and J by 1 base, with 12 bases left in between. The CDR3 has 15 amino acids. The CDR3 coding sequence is TGTGCCAGCAGTGGAGGTAATAGGCGCACAGATACGCAGTATTTT. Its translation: CASSGGNRRTDTQYF. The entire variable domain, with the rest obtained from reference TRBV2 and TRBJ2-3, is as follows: EPEVTQTPSHQVTQMGQEVILRCVPISNHLYFYWYRQILGQKVEFLVSFYNNEISEKSEIFDDQFSVERPDGSNFTLKIRSTKLEDSAMYFCASSGGNRRTDTQYFGPGTRLTVL.

The chain's CDR3 is CASSTAGGTDTQYF. The CDR3 region has the DNA TGTGCCAGTAGTACAGCGGGGGGCACAGATACGCAGTATTTT. This sequence joins TRBV19 and TRBJ2-3; the match to TRBD2 covers 8 bases. The CDR3 covers 14 residues. Germline CDR1 reads LNHDA; CDR2 reads SQIVND (reference sequence). After removal of 4 bases from V and 1 base from J, the junction contained 1 base not matched to a gene.

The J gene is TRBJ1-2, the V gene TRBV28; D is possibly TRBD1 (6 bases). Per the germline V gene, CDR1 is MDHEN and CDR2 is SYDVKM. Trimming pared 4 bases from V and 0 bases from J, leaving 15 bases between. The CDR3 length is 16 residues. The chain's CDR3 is CASSSTRWTANYGYTF. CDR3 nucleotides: TGTGCCAGCAGTTCCACCCGCTGGACAGCTAACTATGGCTACACCTTC.